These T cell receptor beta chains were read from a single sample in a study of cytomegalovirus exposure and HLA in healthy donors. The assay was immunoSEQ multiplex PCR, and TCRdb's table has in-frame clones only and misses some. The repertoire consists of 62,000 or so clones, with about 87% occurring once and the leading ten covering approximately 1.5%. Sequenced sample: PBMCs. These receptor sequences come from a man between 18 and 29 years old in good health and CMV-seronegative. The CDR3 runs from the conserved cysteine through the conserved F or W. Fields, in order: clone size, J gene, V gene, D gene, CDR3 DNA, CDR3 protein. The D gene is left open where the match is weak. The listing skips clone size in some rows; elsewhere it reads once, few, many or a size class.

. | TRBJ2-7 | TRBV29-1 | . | TGCAGCGGGGGCGGGACCTACGAGCAGTACTTC | CSGGGTYEQYF
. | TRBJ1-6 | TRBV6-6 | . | TGTGCCAGCAGTCCAGGGGAACATAATTCACCCCTCCACTTT | CASSPGEHNSPLHF
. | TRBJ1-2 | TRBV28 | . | TGTGCCAGCAGTCTAATACAGGAACAACCCCATGGCTACACCTTC | CASSLIQEQPHGYTF
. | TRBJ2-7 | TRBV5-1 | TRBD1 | TGCGCCAGCAGCTGGGGGACAGGGGGCTACGAGCAGTACTTC | CASSWGTGGYEQYF
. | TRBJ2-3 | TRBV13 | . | TGTGCCAGCAGCGTGGGGGGATCTAGCCTAGGTACGCAGTATTTT | CASSVGGSSLGTQYF
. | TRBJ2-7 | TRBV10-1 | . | TGCGCCAGCAGTGCGTTTACGGTTGGCGAGCAGTACTTC | CASSAFTVGEQYF
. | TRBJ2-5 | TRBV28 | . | TGTGCCAGCAGTTCCCCGGGAGCGGGAGAGACCCAGTACTTC | CASSSPGAGETQYF
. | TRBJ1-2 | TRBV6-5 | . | TGTGCCAGCAGTTACGGGAGGGAACGAGGAGGGTATGGCTACACCTTC | CASSYGRERGGYGYTF
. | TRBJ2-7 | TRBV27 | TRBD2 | TGTGCCAGCAGTTTAGCGGGGGGATACGAGCAGTACTTC | CASSLAGGYEQYF
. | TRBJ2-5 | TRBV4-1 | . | TGCGCCAGCAGCCTTCCCGGTGACAGACGAGTGTACTTC | CASSLPGDRRVYF
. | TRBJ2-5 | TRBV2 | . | TGTGCCAGCAGTGAGGGGCTCACTCAAGAGACCCAGTACTTC | CASSEGLTQETQYF
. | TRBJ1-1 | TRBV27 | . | TGTGCCAGCAGCCCGGGGTCCCCCCTCGAAGCTTTCTTT | CASSPGSPLEAFF
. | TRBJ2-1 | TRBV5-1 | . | TGCGCCAGCAGCTCCTGGGGGGGCGTGGATGAGCAGTTCTTC | CASSSWGGVDEQFF
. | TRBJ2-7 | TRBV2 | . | TGTGCCAGCAGCCCGACCGGAGGGGGGGGCGAGCAGTACTTC | CASSPTGGGGEQYF
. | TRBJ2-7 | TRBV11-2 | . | TGTGCCAGCAGCGAGAACAGGGCGTCCTACGAGCAGTACTTC | CASSENRASYEQYF
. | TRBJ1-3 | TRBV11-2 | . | TGTGCCACCGGGGGGGATTTGTACTCTGGAAACACCATATATTTT | CATGGDLYSGNTIYF
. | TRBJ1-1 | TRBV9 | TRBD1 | TGTGCCAGCAGCGGGGGACAGATGAACACTGAAGCTTTCTTT | CASSGGQMNTEAFF
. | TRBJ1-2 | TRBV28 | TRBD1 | TGTGCCAGCAGTCTCCTCGGGACAGGGAAAAACTATGGCTACACCTTC | CASSLLGTGKNYGYTF
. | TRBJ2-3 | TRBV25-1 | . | TGTGCCAGCAGTGAACCAGGGAACGCAGATACGCAGTATTTT | CASSEPGNADTQYF
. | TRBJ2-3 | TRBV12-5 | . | TGTGCTAGTGGTGCCGGACTGAGCGGAGATACGCAGTATTTT | CASGAGLSGDTQYF
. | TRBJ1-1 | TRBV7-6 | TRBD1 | TGTGCCAGCAGCTTAAGGACAGGGAACACTGAAGCTTTCTTT | CASSLRTGNTEAFF
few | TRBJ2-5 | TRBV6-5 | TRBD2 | TGTGCCAGCGTTGGGACTAGCGGGCCCCGGTACTTC | CASVGTSGPRYF
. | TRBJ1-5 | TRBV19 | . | TGTGCCAGTAGTACACTCAATCAGCCCCAGCATTTT | CASSTLNQPQHF
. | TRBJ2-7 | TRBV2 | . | TGTGCCAGCAGGGAGACGGGACACGCAGTCTACGAGCAGTACTTC | CASRETGHAVYEQYF
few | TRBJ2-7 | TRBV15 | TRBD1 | TGTGCCACCAGCGGAGACAGGGGTGCCTACGAGCAGTACTTC | CATSGDRGAYEQYF
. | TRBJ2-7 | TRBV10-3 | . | TGTGCCATCATGGCAGGGGCTAGCTCCTACGAGCAGTACTTC | CAIMAGASSYEQYF
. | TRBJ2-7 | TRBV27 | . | TGTGCCAGCAGTTTATCCAGGGATTTCTACGAGCAGTACTTC | CASSLSRDFYEQYF
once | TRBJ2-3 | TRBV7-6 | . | TGTGCCAGCAGCTTACCCTTACACACAGATACGCAGTATTTT | CASSLPLHTDTQYF
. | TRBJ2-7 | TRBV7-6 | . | TGTGCCAGCAGCCCTCGGGGGTCCTCCTACGAGCAGTACTTC | CASSPRGSSYEQYF
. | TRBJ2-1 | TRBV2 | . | TGTGCCAGCAGTGAATTGGGGAGCGGTGAGCAGTTCTTC | CASSELGSGEQFF
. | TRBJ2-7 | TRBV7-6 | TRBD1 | TGTGCCAGCAGCTTAGCAGGGGACAGGGGTTACGAGCAGTACTTC | CASSLAGDRGYEQYF
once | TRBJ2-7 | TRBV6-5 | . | TGTGCCAGCAGTCAGGGTTTTTACGAGCAGTACTTC | CASSQGFYEQYF
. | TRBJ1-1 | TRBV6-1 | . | TGTGCCAGCAGTGAACAGAAACCTTTCTTT | CASSEQKPFF
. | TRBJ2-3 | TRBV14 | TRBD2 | TGTGCCAGCAGCCAAGGACGCACTAGCGGGGGGGGCACAGATACGCAGTATTTT | CASSQGRTSGGGTDTQYF
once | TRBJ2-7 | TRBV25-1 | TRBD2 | TGTGCCAGCAGTCTGGGACTAGCGGGGGGTCTCTACGAGCAGTACTTC | CASSLGLAGGLYEQYF
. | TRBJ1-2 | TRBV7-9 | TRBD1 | TGTGCCAGCAGCCCCACAGTACTGGGGGGACAGGGACATGGCTACACCTTC | CASSPTVLGGQGHGYTF
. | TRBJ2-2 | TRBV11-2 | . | TGTGCCAGCAGCTTAGGGGACACCGACTACACCGGGGAGCTGTTTTTT | CASSLGDTDYTGELFF
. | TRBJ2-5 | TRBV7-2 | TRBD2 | TGTGCCAGCAGCGCCGCTAGCGGGGGGGTGGAGACCCAGTACTTC | CASSAASGGVETQYF
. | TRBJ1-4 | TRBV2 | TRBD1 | TGTGCCAGCCGATCTACAGGGGGCGAGCAAAAACTGTTTTTT | CASRSTGGEQKLFF
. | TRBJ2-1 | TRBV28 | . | TGTGCCAGTCTAGGGGAGGGGGGAGTTTACAATGAGCAGTTCTTC | CASLGEGGVYNEQFF
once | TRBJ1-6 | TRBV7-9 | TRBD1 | TGTGCCAGCAGCTTATCGACAGGGTCTAGTTCACCCCTCCACTTT | CASSLSTGSSSPLHF
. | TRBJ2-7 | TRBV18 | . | TGTGCCAGCTCACCGGACTTGGCCGAGCAGTACTTC | CASSPDLAEQYF
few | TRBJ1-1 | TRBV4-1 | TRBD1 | TGCGCCAGCAGCCTACAACAGGGGGCTCACACTGAAGCTTTCTTT | CASSLQQGAHTEAFF
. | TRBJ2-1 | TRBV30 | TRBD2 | TGTGCCTGGAGTGTTTTAACCAGCGGGGGGTTGTTCTTC | CAWSVLTSGGLFF
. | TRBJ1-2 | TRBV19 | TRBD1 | TGTGCCAGTAGTTGGGTGCAGGGGGCCAACTATGGCTACACCTTC | CASSWVQGANYGYTF
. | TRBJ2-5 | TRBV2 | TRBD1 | TGTGCCAGCAGTGGGGACAGCCAAGAGACCCAGTACTTC | CASSGDSQETQYF
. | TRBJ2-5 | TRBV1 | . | TGCACCAGCAGCCAAGATCCGTTGGCAGGGCTGGAGACCCAGTACTTC | CTSSQDPLAGLETQYF
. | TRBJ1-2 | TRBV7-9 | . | TGTGCCAGCAGCCCACAGGTTACCTATGGCTACACCTTC | CASSPQVTYGYTF
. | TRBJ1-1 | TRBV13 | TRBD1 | TGTGCCAGCAGCCACTCACAGGGGATGAACACTGAAGCTTTCTTT | CASSHSQGMNTEAFF
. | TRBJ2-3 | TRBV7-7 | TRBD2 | TGTGCTAGCAGCTCCGGGACTAGCTCCGATACGCAGTATTTT | CASSSGTSSDTQYF